Following are 4 T cell receptor beta chains from one sample sequenced in a study of monozygotic twins with inflammatory bowel disease. After re-calling the 5' RACE reads, TCRdb lists one entry per CDR3 protein, DNA absent. The sample has 300,000 to 450,000 distinct CDR3 sequences; the top ten hold 2.5% to 3%. Sequenced input: blood. These receptors originate from a human donor with ulcerative colitis or Crohn's disease, or a healthy co-twin of an affected twin (not recorded which).

This chain links TRBV18 with TRBJ2-3; the D gene TCRdb calls, TRBD1, cannot be checked with no DNA. CDR3 length: 15 amino acids. From germline, CDR1 is KGHSH and CDR2 LQKENI. This CDR3 is CASSFGHLSTDTQYF.

Here the CDR3 reads CASSLTTGGISYNSPLHF. The chain joins TRBV5-1 to TRBJ1-6; TCRdb's assignment of TRBD1 cannot be checked, as there is no DNA. CDR1 is SGHRS and CDR2 is YFSETQ in the germline V gene. This CDR3 is 18 amino acids long.

The chain employs TRBV20-1 and TRBJ2-3; no DNA is available, so the TRBD1 call from TCRdb remains unchecked. The CDR3 contains 16 residues. The germline CDR1 and CDR2 sequences are DFQATT and SNEGSKA (reference sequence). This CDR3 is CSARVLRGGPQDTQYF.

This chain connects TRBV6-4 to TRBJ2-7. Germline V gives CDR1 MRHNA, CDR2 SNTAGT. CDR3 length: 15 amino acids. The CDR3 reads CASSNEGGGSYEQYF.